This T cell receptor beta chain was identified during a study of blood T cell repertoires in COVID-19. Across the whole study: The study drew acute and convalescent COVID-19 samples from the United States, Italy and Spain.

Methods used by the authors: Amplification of reference gene primers provided the estimated nucleated cell counts. Here immunoSEQ multiplex PCR was the method, and the copy in TCRdb shows in-frame clones only, minus some. The V and J calls and clone size come from that table; D and trimming were worked out from the DNA. The data show roughly 270,000 clones, 88% seen once. The ends were cut back, 4 bases at V and 7 bases at J, with 8 bases in the middle. CDR1 is SGHKS and CDR2 is YYEKEE in the germline V gene (reference sequence). This CDR3 has 12 residues. The chain combines TRBV5-5 with TRBJ2-2; possible D gene TRBD2, 5 bases. The sequenced sample consisted of peripheral blood. The origin of this receptor is a man between 18 and 29 years old with active or convalescent COVID-19. The CDR3 DNA reads TGTGCCAGCAGCATAGGGAGCGGGGAGCTGTTTTTT. The encoded protein is CASSIGSGELFF.